This T cell receptor beta chain comes out of a study of cytomegalovirus exposure and HLA in healthy donors. Study-wide findings and caveats: A previous analysis found most TCR beta V segments productive roughly 90% or roughly 30% of the time.

The PCR employed 60 Vbeta primers together with 13 Jbeta primers. Generated by immunoSEQ multiplex PCR, the TCRdb table keeps only in-frame clones and is missing some. This sample has 200,000 to 250,000 clones; 65% to 75% occur once, and the top ten carry less than 2%. Comments on this clone: The antigen is not known.

Sequencing was done on a sample of PBMCs. The receptor was derived from a young woman in good health and CMV-seronegative.

CDR3 sequence reads: CASSFLGGYGYTF. In nucleotides, the CDR3 is TGTGCCAGCAGCTTTCTGGGAGGCTATGGCTACACCTTC. The chain links TRBV7-3 to TRBJ1-2; D is ambiguous. The V and J ends lost 3 bases and 4 bases respectively, with 9 bases between them. The CDR3 is 13 residues long. From germline, CDR1 is SGHTA and CDR2 FQGTGA.